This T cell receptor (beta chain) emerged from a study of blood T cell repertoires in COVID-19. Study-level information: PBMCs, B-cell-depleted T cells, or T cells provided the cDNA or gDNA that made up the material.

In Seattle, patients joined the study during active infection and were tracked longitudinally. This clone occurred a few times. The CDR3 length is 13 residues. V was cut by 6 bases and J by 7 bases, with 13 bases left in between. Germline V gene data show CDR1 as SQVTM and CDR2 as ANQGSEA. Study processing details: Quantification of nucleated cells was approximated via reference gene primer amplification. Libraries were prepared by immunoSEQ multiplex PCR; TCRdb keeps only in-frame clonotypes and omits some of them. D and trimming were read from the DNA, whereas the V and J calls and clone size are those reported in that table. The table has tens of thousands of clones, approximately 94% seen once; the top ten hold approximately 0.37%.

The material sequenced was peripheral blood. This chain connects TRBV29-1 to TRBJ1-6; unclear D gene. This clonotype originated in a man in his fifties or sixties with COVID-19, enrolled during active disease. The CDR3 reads CSVSRGGNSPLHF. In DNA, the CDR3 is TGCAGCGTCTCCCGAGGCGGGAATTCACCCCTCCACTTT.